The 5 T cell receptor beta chains below were found in one sample sequenced in a study of OX40 agonist ivuxolimab in advanced cancers. Sequenced by immunoSEQ multiplex PCR; TCRdb stores in-frame clones only, minus some. There are fewer than 85,000 clones in the sample; 85% occur only once, and roughly 2% lies in the top ten. Sequenced material: CD4+ or CD8+ T cells sorted from blood, taken in a trial of the OX40 agonist ivuxolimab. The source is an adult with an advanced solid tumor such as melanoma, head and neck, liver or kidney cancer.

This rearrangement joins TRBV5-6 to TRBJ1-1, with a tentative D call TRBD1 (5 bases). This CDR3 has 15 residues. Per the germline V gene, CDR1 is SGHDT and CDR2 is YYEEEE. Trimming pared 4 bases from V and 4 bases from J, leaving 17 bases between. CDR3 amino acids: CASSHRWGVTTEAFF. CDR3 bases: TGTGCCAGCAGCCACAGGTGGGGGGTTACCACTGAAGCTTTCTTT.

The J gene is TRBJ2-1, the V gene TRBV7-6; no firm D call. The V end lost 3 bases, the J end lost 7 bases, and 4 bases lay between the germline ends. Looked up from germline, CDR1 is SGHVS and CDR2 is FNYEAQ. This CDR3 spans 11 amino acids. The CDR3 DNA reads TGTGCCAGCAGCTTCGAAAATGAGCAGTTCTTC. Translated: CASSFENEQFF.

The rearrangement uses TRBV6-1 and TRBJ2-5; D assignment may be TRBD1 or TRBD2 (6 bases each). From germline, CDR1 is MNHNS and CDR2 SASEGT. V was pared by 5 bases and J by 5 bases, with 18 bases between. The length of the CDR3 is 15 residues. The CDR3 nucleotides are TGTGCCAGCAGTAAGGGGGTTCCGGGGAGGGAGACCCAGTACTTC. Translating gives CASSKGVPGRETQYF.

This chain connects TRBV19 to TRBJ1-1; D is unclear. The CDR3 extends over 15 amino acids. V shed 3 bases and J shed 2 bases, with 13 bases lying between them. The germline gives CDR1 LNHDA, CDR2 SQIVND (reference sequence). CDR3 coding DNA: TGTGCCAGTAGTATCAGATCGGATTCTAACACTGAAGCTTTCTTT. Translated: CASSIRSDSNTEAFF.

The count of this clone is one. This chain links TRBV9 with TRBJ2-3, with 11 bases matching TRBD2. The junction had 2 bases not matched to a gene; V was cut back by 2 bases and J by 0 bases. Germline-derived CDR1 and CDR2 are SGDLS and YYNGEE. This CDR3 spans 16 amino acids. CDR3: CASSVRTSGSTDTQYF. CDR3 sequence (DNA): TGTGCCAGCAGCGTCAGGACTAGCGGGAGCACAGATACGCAGTATTTT.